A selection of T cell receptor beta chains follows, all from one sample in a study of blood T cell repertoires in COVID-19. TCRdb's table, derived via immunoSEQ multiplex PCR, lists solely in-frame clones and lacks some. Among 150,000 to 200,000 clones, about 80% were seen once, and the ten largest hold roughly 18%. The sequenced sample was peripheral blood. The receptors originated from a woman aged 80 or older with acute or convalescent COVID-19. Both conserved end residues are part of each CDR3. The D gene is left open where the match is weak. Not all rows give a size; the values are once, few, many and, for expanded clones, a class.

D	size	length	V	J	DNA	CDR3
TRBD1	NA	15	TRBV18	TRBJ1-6	TGTGCCAGCTCACCGTTGGGACAGGCGAATTCACCCCTCCACTTT	CASSPLGQANSPLHF
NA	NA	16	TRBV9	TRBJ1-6	TGTGCCAGCAGCCCACACGGCAGGGAAGATAATTCACCCCTCCACTTT	CASSPHGREDNSPLHF
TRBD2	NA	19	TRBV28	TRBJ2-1	TGTGCCAGCAGTCCCCGGACTAGCGGGAGGGCCAGGTCCTACAATGAGCAGTTCTTC	CASSPRTSGRARSYNEQFF
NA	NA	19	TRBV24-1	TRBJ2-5	TGTGCCACCAGTGATTTAACAGGGCTGAGTAGCGCCGCCCAAGAGACCCAGTACTTC	CATSDLTGLSSAAQETQYF
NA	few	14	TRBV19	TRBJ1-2	TGTGCCAGTGAAACGCAGGGATATAACTATGGCTACACCTTC	CASETQGYNYGYTF
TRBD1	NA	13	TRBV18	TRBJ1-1	TGTGCCAGCTATAGGGACAGGAACACTGAAGCTTTCTTT	CASYRDRNTEAFF
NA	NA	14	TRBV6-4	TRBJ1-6	TGTGCCAGCAGTCCGCAACCTAGTGGATCACCCCTCCACTTT	CASSPQPSGSPLHF
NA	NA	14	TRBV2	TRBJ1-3	TGTGCCAGCAGTGGGGGCTTCTCTGGAAACACCATATATTTT	CASSGGFSGNTIYF
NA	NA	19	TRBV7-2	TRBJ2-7	TGTGCCAGCAGCTTAGCGCTAAACGGGGCAGGGGGGCGTCGGGGCGAGCAGTACTTC	CASSLALNGAGGRRGEQYF
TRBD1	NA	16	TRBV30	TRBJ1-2	TGTGCCTGGAGTGGAAAATCTCGGACAGGGGGCTATGGCTACACCTTC	CAWSGKSRTGGYGYTF
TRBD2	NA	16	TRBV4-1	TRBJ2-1	TGCGCCAGCAGCCCAGACCTAGCGGGAGTCCCCAATGAGCAGTTCTTC	CASSPDLAGVPNEQFF
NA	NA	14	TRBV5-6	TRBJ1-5	TGTGCCAGCAGCCACGGGACTGGCAATCAGCCCCAGCATTTT	CASSHGTGNQPQHF
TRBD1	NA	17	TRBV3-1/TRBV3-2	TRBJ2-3	TGTGCCAGCAGCCACCGACGGACAGGGGGGACCACAGATACGCAGTATTTT	CASSHRRTGGTTDTQYF
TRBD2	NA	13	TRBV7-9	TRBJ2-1	TGTGCCGGGCGAGCGGGAGTTAGGAATGAGCAGTTCTTC	CAGRAGVRNEQFF
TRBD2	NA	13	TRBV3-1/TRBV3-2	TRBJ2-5	TGTGCCAGCAGCCAAGGGGGGGGAGAGACCCAGTACTTC	CASSQGGGETQYF